The 4 T cell receptor beta chains below come from one sample, sequenced in a study of T cell responses to AZD1222 COVID-19 vaccine. Assay used: immunoSEQ multiplex PCR; TCRdb lists only in-frame clones, some missing. The repertoire holds more than 150,000 clones, with 85% to 90% as singletons. Here the sequenced sample was peripheral blood, taken 28 days after the second AZD1222 dose. Receptors were obtained from an adult who received the AZD1222 COVID-19 vaccine.

V and J are TRBV5-4 and TRBJ2-3, with 11 nucleotides matching TRBD2. Germline V gives CDR1 SGHNT, CDR2 YYREEE (reference sequence). V was clipped by 4 bases and J by 2 bases; unmatched bases: 6. The CDR3 is 16 residues long. The CDR3 region is CASSGRLAGLTDTQYF. As DNA, the CDR3 is TGTGCCAGCAGCGGGAGACTAGCGGGACTCACAGATACGCAGTATTTT.

This chain joins TRBV6-1 and TRBJ2-7; 9 bases fit TRBD1. Germline V gene sequence: CDR1 MNHNS, CDR2 SASEGT. With 2 bases clipped from V and 6 bases from J, the junction kept 8 bases outside the gene matches. This CDR3 has 15 residues. DNA of the CDR3: TGTGCCAGCAGTGAAACCGGGACAGGGCCGGGCGAGCAGTACTTC. Translating gives CASSETGTGPGEQYF.

The V call is TRBV29-1, the J call TRBJ2-7; no reliable D call. From germline, CDR1 is SQVTM and CDR2 ANQGSEA. The CDR3 totals 12 residues. V dropped 4 bases and J dropped 3 bases, with 10 bases sitting between them. The CDR3 DNA sequence: TGCAGCGTTGCCGACGGCGACTACGAGCAGTACTTC. Its protein product is CSVADGDYEQYF.

This clone appeared once. The chain employs TRBV28 and TRBJ2-7; 11 bases map to TRBD2. The CDR3 totals 16 residues. Germline V gene sequence: CDR1 MDHEN, CDR2 SYDVKM. Trimming removed 5 bases from V and 6 bases from J; junction bases left unmatched: 12. Here the CDR3 reads CASSTLTSGSSREQYF. The CDR3 DNA reads as TGTGCCAGCAGTACTCTCACTAGCGGGAGTTCTCGCGAGCAGTACTTC. Variable domain in full (rest from reference TRBV28 and TRBJ2-7): DVKVTQSSRYLVKRTGEKVFLECVQDMDHENMFWYRQDPGLGLRLIYFSYDVKMKEKGDIPEGYSVSREKKERFSLILESASTNQTSMYLCASSTLTSGSSREQYFGPGTRLTVT.